Listed below are T cell receptor beta chains from one sample, sequenced in a study of cytomegalovirus exposure and HLA in healthy donors. Only in-frame clones appear in the TCRdb table, and some are missing; sequencing was by immunoSEQ multiplex PCR. Among over 130,000 clones listed, roughly 80% were seen once. The sample taken for sequencing was PBMCs. The source of these receptors is a human donor in good health. Both conserved end residues are part of each CDR3. Fields, in order: V gene, D gene, J gene, CDR3 protein. D genes are given only for firm matches.

>TRBV5-1|TRBD1|TRBJ2-1
CASSLTGGSYNEQFF
>TRBV5-1|NA|TRBJ2-7
CASSLAGSYEQYF
>TRBV2|TRBD1|TRBJ1-1
CASSRTGVMNTEAFF
>TRBV6-5|NA|TRBJ1-2
CASSRMDSHYGYTF
>TRBV27|TRBD1|TRBJ1-5
CASRTRGRLGSNQPQHF
>TRBV6-1|NA|TRBJ1-5
CASSEGGPFSNQPQHF
>TRBV11-1|TRBD1|TRBJ2-7
CASSLAGTGTYEQYF
>TRBV4-3|TRBD2|TRBJ2-2
CASSRLAGGPTGELFF
>TRBV5-6|NA|TRBJ1-5
CASSLGPSDQPQHF
>TRBV29-1|TRBD2|TRBJ2-5
CSVDPASGGGETQYF
>TRBV5-1|NA|TRBJ2-1
CASTPRPSGGSSYNEQFF
>TRBV19|TRBD2|TRBJ2-7
CASSIWIAGASEQYF
>TRBV5-1|NA|TRBJ2-1
CASSLGQGGYNEQFF
>TRBV5-6|NA|TRBJ2-7
CASSLEDSYEQYF
>TRBV6-4|TRBD1|TRBJ1-2
CASRTGDSGYTF
>TRBV29-1|TRBD1|TRBJ1-1
CSVETGGGTEAFF
>TRBV5-4|NA|TRBJ1-2
CASSLGGTRSLYGYTF
>TRBV7-2|TRBD1|TRBJ1-1
CASSLAQTGWTNTEAFF
>TRBV7-9|TRBD2|TRBJ2-3
CASSSGLPSTDTQYF
>TRBV10-1|NA|TRBJ2-1
CASSAQGEGSYNEQFF
>TRBV7-2|NA|TRBJ1-5
CASSLVGGAGQPQHF
>TRBV30|NA|TRBJ1-2
CAWSISMAGGGGYTF
>TRBV10-3|TRBD1|TRBJ2-3
CAISGGDRSSDTQYF
>TRBV4-1|TRBD2|TRBJ2-2
CASSQGSGGLPGELFF
>TRBV7-7|NA|TRBJ1-2
CASRLTTLGYTF
>TRBV18|NA|TRBJ1-3
CASSPLDSLEAIYF
>TRBV7-9|NA|TRBJ1-1
CASSSQSAAEAFF
>TRBV15|NA|TRBJ2-5
CATSRGASETQYF
>TRBV30|TRBD1|TRBJ1-1
CAWSVNGQGAAFF
>TRBV5-4|NA|TRBJ2-1
CASSLVPGGGGNEQFF
>TRBV27|NA|TRBJ2-7
CASGDSANYEQYF
>TRBV19|NA|TRBJ1-4
CASSTTGTNEKLFF
>TRBV2|TRBD2|TRBJ2-7
CASRTSAPSNEQYF
>TRBV2|TRBD1|TRBJ2-1
CASRRAGGEQFF
>TRBV19|TRBD1|TRBJ1-5
CASRKDRAPNQPQHF
>TRBV27|TRBD1|TRBJ2-7
CASSLLFGTGVYEQYF
>TRBV30|NA|TRBJ1-5
CAWAGGNNQPQHF
>TRBV19|TRBD2|TRBJ2-1
CATGTSGSDEQFF
>TRBV6-1|TRBD1|TRBJ1-5
CASSAGTGGGGQPQHF
>TRBV29-1|NA|TRBJ1-3
CSVERAGNTIYF
>TRBV19|TRBD2|TRBJ2-1
CASSPRGGTTVNEQFF
>TRBV27|TRBD1|TRBJ2-7
CASSSRLGTGSYEQYF
>TRBV29-1|NA|TRBJ1-2
CSVGGADNYGYTF
>TRBV6-1|NA|TRBJ1-1
CASSDSWLSRGTEAFF
>TRBV28|NA|TRBJ2-7
CASRKGLVSYEQYF
>TRBV27|TRBD2|TRBJ2-5
CASSPTSGVQETQYF
>TRBV4-2|TRBD2|TRBJ2-2
CASSPDSGGTNRNTGELFF
>TRBV27|TRBD1|TRBJ1-1
CASSPSDRVYTEAFF
>TRBV5-6|NA|TRBJ1-2
CASSLVQRHLYGYTF
>TRBV5-1|TRBD1|TRBJ1-2
CASSLGQGDYGYTF
>TRBV7-8|TRBD2|TRBJ2-7
CASSLGGASGASYEQYF